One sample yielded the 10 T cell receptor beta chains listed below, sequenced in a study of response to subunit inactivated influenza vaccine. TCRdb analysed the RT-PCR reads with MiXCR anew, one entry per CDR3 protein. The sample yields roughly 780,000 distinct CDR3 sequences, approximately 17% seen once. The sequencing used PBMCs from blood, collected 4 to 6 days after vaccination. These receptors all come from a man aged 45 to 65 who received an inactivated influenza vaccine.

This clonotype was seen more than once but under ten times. The CDR3 is CASTVDGRVDEQFF. Here the CDR3 DNA reads TGTGCCAGCACCGTGGATGGCCGGGTCGATGAGCAGTTCTTC. V is TRBV5-5 and J is TRBJ2-1; no reliable D call. Trimming took off 6 bases at V and 8 bases at J, with 18 bases between the two ends. From germline, CDR1 is SGHKS and CDR2 YYEKEE (reference sequence). The CDR3 extends over 14 amino acids.

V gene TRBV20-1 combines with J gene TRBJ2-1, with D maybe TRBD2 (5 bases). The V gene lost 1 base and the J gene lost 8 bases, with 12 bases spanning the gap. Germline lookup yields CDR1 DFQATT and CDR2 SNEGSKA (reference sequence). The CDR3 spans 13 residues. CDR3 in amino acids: CSARVPSWDEQFF. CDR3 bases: TGCAGTGCTAGAGTGCCTAGCTGGGATGAGCAGTTCTTC.

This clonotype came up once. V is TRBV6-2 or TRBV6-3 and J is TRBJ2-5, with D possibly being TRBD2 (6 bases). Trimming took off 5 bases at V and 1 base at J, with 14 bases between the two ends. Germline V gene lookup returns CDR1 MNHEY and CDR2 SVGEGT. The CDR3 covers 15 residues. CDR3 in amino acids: CASSGRDLTQETQYF. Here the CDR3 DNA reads TGTGCCAGCAGTGGCCGGGACTTAACCCAAGAGACCCAGTACTTC.

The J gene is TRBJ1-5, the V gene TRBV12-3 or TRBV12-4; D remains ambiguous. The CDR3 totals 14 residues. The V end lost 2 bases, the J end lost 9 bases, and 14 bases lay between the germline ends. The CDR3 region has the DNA TGTGCCAGCAGTTTAACTCGAGCGGCGCCGCCCCAGCATTTT. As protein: CASSLTRAAPPQHF.

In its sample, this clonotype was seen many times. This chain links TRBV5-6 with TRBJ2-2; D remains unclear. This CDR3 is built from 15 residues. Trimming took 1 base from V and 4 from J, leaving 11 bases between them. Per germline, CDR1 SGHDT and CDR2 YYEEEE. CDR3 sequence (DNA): TGTGCCAGCAGCTTGAGACCCGTAGGCACCGGGGAGCTGTTTTTT. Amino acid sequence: CASSLRPVGTGELFF.

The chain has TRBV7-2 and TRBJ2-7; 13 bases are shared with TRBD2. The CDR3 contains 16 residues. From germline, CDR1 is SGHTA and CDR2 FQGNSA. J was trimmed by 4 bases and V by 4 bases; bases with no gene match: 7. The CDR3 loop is CASSWTSGSATYEQYF. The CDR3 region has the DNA TGTGCCAGCAGCTGGACTAGCGGGAGTGCGACTTACGAGCAGTACTTC.

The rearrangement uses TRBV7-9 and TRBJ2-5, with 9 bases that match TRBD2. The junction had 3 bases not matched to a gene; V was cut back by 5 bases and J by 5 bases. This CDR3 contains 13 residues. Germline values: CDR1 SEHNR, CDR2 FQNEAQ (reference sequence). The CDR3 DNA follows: TGTGCCAGCAGCAAAGGACTAGCGGAGACCCAGTACTTC. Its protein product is CASSKGLAETQYF.

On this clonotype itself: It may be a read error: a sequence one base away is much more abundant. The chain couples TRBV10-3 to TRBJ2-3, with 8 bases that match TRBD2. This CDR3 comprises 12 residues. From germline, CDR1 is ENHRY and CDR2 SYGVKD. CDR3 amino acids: CAIRTSTDTQNF. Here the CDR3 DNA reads TGTGCCATTAGGACTAGCACAGATACGCAGAATTTT.

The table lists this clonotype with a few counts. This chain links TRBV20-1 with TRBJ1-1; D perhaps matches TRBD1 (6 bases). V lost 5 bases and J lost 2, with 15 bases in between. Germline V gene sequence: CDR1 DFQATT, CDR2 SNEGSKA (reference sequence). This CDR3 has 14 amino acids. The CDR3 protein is CSAVTRDTNTEAFF. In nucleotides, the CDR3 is TGCAGTGCTGTCACCCGGGACACAAACACTGAAGCTTTCTTT.

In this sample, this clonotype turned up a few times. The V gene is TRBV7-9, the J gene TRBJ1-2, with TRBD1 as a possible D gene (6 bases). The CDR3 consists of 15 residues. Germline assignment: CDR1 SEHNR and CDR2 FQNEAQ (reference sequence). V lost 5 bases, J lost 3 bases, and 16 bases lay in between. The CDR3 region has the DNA TGTGCCAGCAGCGCCCGGGGGGCAATGGACTATGGCTACACCTTC. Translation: CASSARGAMDYGYTF.